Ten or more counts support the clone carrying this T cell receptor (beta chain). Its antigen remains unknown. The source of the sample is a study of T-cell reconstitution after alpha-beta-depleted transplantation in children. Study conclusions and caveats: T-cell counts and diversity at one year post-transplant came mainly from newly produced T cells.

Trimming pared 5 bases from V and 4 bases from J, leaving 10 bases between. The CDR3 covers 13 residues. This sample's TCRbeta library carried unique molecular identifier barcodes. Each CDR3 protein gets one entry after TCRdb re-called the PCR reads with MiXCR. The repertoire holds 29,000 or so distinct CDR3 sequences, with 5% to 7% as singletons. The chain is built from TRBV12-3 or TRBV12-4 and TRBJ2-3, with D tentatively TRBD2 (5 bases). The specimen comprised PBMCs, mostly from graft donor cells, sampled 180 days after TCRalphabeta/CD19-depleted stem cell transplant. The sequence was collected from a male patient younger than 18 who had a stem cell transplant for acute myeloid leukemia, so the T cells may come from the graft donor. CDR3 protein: CASSLVGADTQYF. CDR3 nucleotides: TGTGCCAGCAGTCTGGTGGGAGCAGATACGCAGTATTTT.